Shown below are 18 T cell receptor beta chains from a single sample sequenced in a study of T cell responses to AZD1222 COVID-19 vaccine. Clones were sequenced by immunoSEQ multiplex PCR, and TCRdb holds only the in-frame ones, with some missing. Among under 130,000 clones listed, around 90% were seen once. The sample was peripheral blood, taken on day 0 of AZD1222 vaccination. These TCRs come from an adult in good health.

V usage is TRBV7-8 and J usage is TRBJ1-1; D perhaps matches TRBD1 (6 bases). The CDR3 length is 14 residues. CDR1 and CDR2 from the germline V gene are SGHVS and FQNEAQ. The V end was cut by 1 base, the J end by 7 bases, with 13 bases between. DNA of the CDR3: TGTGCCAGCAGCTTAGACAGGGCGGGGGGTGAAGCTTTCTTT. Amino acid sequence: CASSLDRAGGEAFF.

This chain links TRBV30 with TRBJ1-5, with a possible D match to TRBD1 (5 bases). The CDR3 spans 14 residues. V was trimmed by 2 bases and J by 5 bases, leaving 13 bases between them. From germline, CDR1 is GTSNPN and CDR2 SVGIG (reference sequence). Here the CDR3 DNA reads TGTGCCTGGAGTCAAGGACTGGGGGATCAGCCCCAGCATTTT. Translated, it gives CAWSQGLGDQPQHF. The entire variable domain, with the rest obtained from reference TRBV30 and TRBJ1-5, is as follows: SQTIHQWPATLVQPVGSPLSLECTVEGTSNPNLYWYRQAAGRGLQLLFYSVGIGQISSEVPQNLSASRPQDRQFILSSKKLLLSDSGFYLCAWSQGLGDQPQHFGDGTRLSIL.

The V gene is TRBV2, the J gene TRBJ2-3; D is unclear. CDR1 SNHLY and CDR2 FYNNEI come from the germline V gene. The CDR3 extends over 13 amino acids. Trimming removed 3 bases at V and 4 bases at J, with 8 bases between. In nucleotides, the CDR3 is TGTGCCAGCAGTGATGGTATGGCAGATACGCAGTATTTT. This translates into CASSDGMADTQYF.

This rearrangement joins TRBV2 to TRBJ2-1; 12 nucleotides match TRBD2. V lost 4 bases, J lost 7 bases, and 5 bases stayed unmatched. This CDR3 is 15 amino acids long. Germline loops: CDR1 SNHLY, CDR2 FYNNEI. In DNA form, the CDR3 reads TGTGCCAGCAGTGTTCGACTAGCGGGAGAGAATGAGCAGTTCTTC. It specifies CASSVRLAGENEQFF.

This sequence joins TRBV28 and TRBJ1-2; 12 bases align to TRBD1. There are 15 residues in the CDR3. Per germline, CDR1 MDHEN and CDR2 SYDVKM. V shed 2 bases, J shed 8 bases, and the junction held 6 bases outside the gene matches. CDR3 in amino acids: CASSLRGTGGRGYTF. The CDR3 DNA reads TGTGCCAGCAGTTTAAGGGGGACAGGGGGCCGCGGCTACACCTTC.

This clone is a singleton in its sample. This chain connects TRBV6-2 or TRBV6-3 to TRBJ2-1; 8 bases are shared with TRBD2. Germline CDR1 and CDR2: MNHEY and SVGEGT. The CDR3 totals 15 residues. V dropped 0 bases and J dropped 7; count of bases not matched to a gene: 5. For the CDR3, the DNA is TGTGCCAGCAGTTACTCTCAGGGCGGGGGGAATGAGCAGTTCTTC. It encodes CASSYSQGGGNEQFF.

The J gene is TRBJ2-2, the V gene TRBV6-4; weak D call: TRBD2 (5 bases). Trimming pared 0 bases from V and 15 bases from J, leaving 29 bases between. Per the germline V gene, CDR1 is MRHNA and CDR2 is SNTAGT. The CDR3 sequence is 18 residues long. The CDR3, as DNA: TGTGCCAGCAGTGACTCCCCGGGGTTACCGGCGCCTCCGGCGAAGGTGTTTTTT. Translated, it gives CASSDSPGLPAPPAKVFF.

The rearrangement uses TRBV2 and TRBJ1-2; TRBD1 is a possible D gene (5 bases). Trimming removed 9 bases from V and 0 bases from J, with 5 bases in between. The CDR3 has 11 residues. Looked up from germline, CDR1 is SNHLY and CDR2 is FYNNEI. The CDR3 sequence: CARTANYGYTF. For the CDR3, the DNA is TGTGCCAGGACAGCTAACTATGGCTACACCTTC.

Regarding this clone: This sample also contains other DNA sequences that code for the same CDR3. The J gene is TRBJ1-1, the V gene TRBV7-9; D remains unclear. CDR1 and CDR2 (germline): SEHNR, FQNEAQ (reference sequence). The germline V and J ends were trimmed by 1 base and 1 base, with 7 bases remaining between them. This CDR3 has 14 residues. The DNA of the CDR3 is TGTGCCAGCAGCTTAGGCGCGAAGAACACTGAAGCTTTCTTT. It specifies CASSLGAKNTEAFF.

The chain combines TRBV19 with TRBJ1-6; 7 positions agree with TRBD1. V lost 4 bases, J lost 8 bases, and 14 bases stayed unmatched. CDR1 LNHDA and CDR2 SQIVND come from the germline V gene (reference sequence). CDR3 length: 17 residues. The CDR3 DNA reads TGTGCCAGTAGTACCTATTCCGTTGGGACAGCAGATTCACCCCTCCACTTT. Translated: CASSTYSVGTADSPLHF.

The chain joins TRBV6-6 to TRBJ2-1; 9 positions agree with TRBD2. The V gene's germline CDR1 is MNHNY and CDR2 SVGAGI (reference sequence). V shed 6 bases, J shed 8 bases, and the junction held 11 bases outside the gene matches. The CDR3 covers 15 residues. CDR3 sequence (DNA): TGTGCCAGCAGCCAATCCGGGACTAGCATTGATGAGCAGTTCTTC. Its protein is CASSQSGTSIDEQFF.

The chain has TRBV3-1 (or the pseudogene TRBV3-2) and TRBJ1-1; D unresolved. Germline-derived CDR1 and CDR2 are LGHDT and YNNKEL (reference sequence). V lost 1 base and J 1 base, leaving 4 bases between the germline ends. CDR3 length equals 13 residues. The CDR3 protein is CASSQGTNTEAFF. DNA for the CDR3: TGTGCCAGCAGCCAAGGTACGAACACTGAAGCTTTCTTT.

The genes are TRBV9 and TRBJ1-4; maybe TRBD1 (5 bases). V was cut by 6 bases and J by 3 bases, with 15 bases left in between. This CDR3 has 15 residues. From germline, CDR1 is SGDLS and CDR2 YYNGEE. The CDR3 reads CASTTGRGANEKLFF. CDR3 in DNA: TGTGCCAGCACGACGGGGAGAGGGGCTAATGAAAAACTGTTTTTT. The complete variable domain, with remaining parts taken from reference TRBV9 and TRBJ1-4, reads DSGVTQTPKHLITATGQRVTLRCSPRSGDLSVYWYQQSLDQGLQFLIQYYNGEERAKGNILERFSAQQFPDLHSELNLSSLELGDSALYFCASTTGRGANEKLFFGSGTQLSVL.

The genes are TRBV6-6 and TRBJ2-2, with TRBD2 identical over 10 bases. The CDR3 length is 17 residues. J gave up 0 bases and V 5 bases, and 6 bases lay outside the gene matches. The V gene's germline CDR1 is MNHNY and CDR2 SVGAGI (reference sequence). CDR3 nucleotides: TGTGCCAGCAGTCGACCTGGACTAGCGGCGAACACCGGGGAGCTGTTTTTT. Protein sequence: CASSRPGLAANTGELFF.

V is TRBV7-9 and J is TRBJ1-1; the match to TRBD1 covers 10 bases. Germline V lookup: CDR1 SEHNR, CDR2 FQNEAQ (reference sequence). The CDR3 totals 17 residues. V gave up 5 bases and J gave up 6 bases; unmatched junction bases: 15. CDR3 DNA sequence: TGTGCCAGCAGCCCCCGAGCCACGCGGGACAGGGGACCTGAAGCTTTCTTT. Protein sequence: CASSPRATRDRGPEAFF.

This clone has only a few counts. J is TRBJ2-7 and V is TRBV29-1; tentative D call: TRBD2 (5 bases). V lost 3 bases and J 6 bases, leaving 15 bases between the germline ends. The V gene's germline CDR1 is SQVTM and CDR2 ANQGSEA. The CDR3 is 13 residues long. For the CDR3, the DNA is TGCAGCGTTGATTTTGGCGGGTCGGGCGAGCAGTACTTC. It specifies CSVDFGGSGEQYF.

This sequence joins TRBV3-1 (or the pseudogene TRBV3-2) and TRBJ2-3; TRBD2 agrees at 8 bases. The CDR3 runs 18 residues. The V gene's germline CDR1 is LGHDT and CDR2 YNNKEL (reference sequence). The junction had 15 bases not matched to a gene; V was cut back by 1 base and J by 6 bases. CDR3 nucleotides: TGTGCCAGCAGCCAAGGGCCCCGGAGTAGCGGGGCCTTGGATACGCAGTATTTT. This codes for CASSQGPRSSGALDTQYF.

The V gene is TRBV27, the J gene TRBJ2-1; maybe TRBD2 (6 bases). V lost 3 bases, J lost 5 bases, and 11 bases lay in between. The germline gives CDR1 MNHEY, CDR2 SMNVEV (reference sequence). The length of the CDR3 is 14 residues. The CDR3 reads CASSFWRDHNEQFF. The CDR3 nucleotides are TGTGCCAGCAGTTTCTGGCGGGACCACAATGAGCAGTTCTTC.